A selection of T cell receptor beta chains follows, all from one sample in a study of blood T cell repertoires in COVID-19. Assay: immunoSEQ multiplex PCR; the TCRdb copy retains only in-frame clones and omits some. The sample comprises some 13,000 clones, 80% to 90% of which are singletons, and 2.9% rests with the top ten. The specimen was peripheral blood. The receptors shown here come from a human donor in a cohort sampled during active COVID-19. The CDR3 runs from the conserved cysteine through the conserved F or W. The order of the fields is clone size, J gene, V gene, D gene, CDR3 DNA, CDR3 protein. D genes are given only for firm matches. Clone size is shown for a subset of rows, as once, few, many or a class of expanded clone.

abundance: -
j_gene: TRBJ1-3
v_gene: TRBV28
d_gene: -
CDR3nt: TGTGCCAGCAAGAGCTCTGGAAACACCATATATTTT
CDR3aa: CASKSSGNTIYF

abundance: -
j_gene: TRBJ1-5
v_gene: TRBV19
d_gene: -
CDR3nt: TGTGCCAGTAGTGGGAGGGGAACCTATAGCAATCAGCCCCAGCATTTT
CDR3aa: CASSGRGTYSNQPQHF

abundance: -
j_gene: TRBJ2-7
v_gene: TRBV10-3
d_gene: -
CDR3nt: TGTGCCATCAGTGTGGGTGGGCCCTACGAGCAGTACTTC
CDR3aa: CAISVGGPYEQYF

abundance: -
j_gene: TRBJ1-6
v_gene: TRBV27
d_gene: TRBD1
CDR3nt: TGTGCCAGCAGGTCAGACAGGGGAGTTCGTAATTCACCCCTCCACTTT
CDR3aa: CASRSDRGVRNSPLHF

abundance: -
j_gene: TRBJ2-6
v_gene: TRBV18
d_gene: TRBD1
CDR3nt: TGTGCCAGCTCACCACAGCAGGGGGCCACTGGGGCCAACGTCCTGACTTTC
CDR3aa: CASSPQQGATGANVLTF

abundance: -
j_gene: TRBJ2-1
v_gene: TRBV6-5
d_gene: -
CDR3nt: TGTGCCAGCAAACGCGACAATGAGCAGTTCTTC
CDR3aa: CASKRDNEQFF

abundance: -
j_gene: TRBJ1-1
v_gene: TRBV19
d_gene: -
CDR3nt: TGTGCCAGTAGTATAGGGAGGGGCTCTGGGACTGAAGCTTTCTTT
CDR3aa: CASSIGRGSGTEAFF

abundance: -
j_gene: TRBJ2-1
v_gene: TRBV7-9
d_gene: -
CDR3nt: TGTGCCAGCACCCATCTCGGGAAGAATGAGCAGTTCTTC
CDR3aa: CASTHLGKNEQFF

abundance: -
j_gene: TRBJ1-1
v_gene: TRBV19
d_gene: -
CDR3nt: TGTGCCAGTAGTCTGGACTCGGACACTGAAGCTTTCTTT
CDR3aa: CASSLDSDTEAFF

abundance: -
j_gene: TRBJ2-7
v_gene: TRBV28
d_gene: -
CDR3nt: TGTGCCAGCAGTTTACGGGGGGCGCTAATCCACGAGCAGTACTTC
CDR3aa: CASSLRGALIHEQYF

abundance: -
j_gene: TRBJ2-3
v_gene: TRBV3-1/TRBV3-2
d_gene: -
CDR3nt: TGTGCCAGCAGCCAAGTCGCTCTAGGGGTCGGTACGCAGTATTTT
CDR3aa: CASSQVALGVGTQYF

abundance: -
j_gene: TRBJ1-4
v_gene: TRBV6-6
d_gene: -
CDR3nt: TGTGCCAGCAGTCCTAACCCGATAGGGAGCGAAAAACTGTTTTTT
CDR3aa: CASSPNPIGSEKLFF

abundance: -
j_gene: TRBJ2-2
v_gene: TRBV19
d_gene: TRBD1
CDR3nt: TGTGCCAGTAGCCCCGGGACAGGCGGTTTAACCGGGGAGCTGTTTTTT
CDR3aa: CASSPGTGGLTGELFF

abundance: -
j_gene: TRBJ1-2
v_gene: TRBV7-6
d_gene: -
CDR3nt: TGTGCCAGCAGCCCCCTCAACGGTAGAAACTATGGCTACACCTTC
CDR3aa: CASSPLNGRNYGYTF

abundance: -
j_gene: TRBJ2-7
v_gene: TRBV5-1
d_gene: TRBD1
CDR3nt: TGCGCCAGCGTTCCAGGGGGCGGAGGCGAGCAGTACTTC
CDR3aa: CASVPGGGGEQYF

abundance: -
j_gene: TRBJ2-1
v_gene: TRBV9
d_gene: -
CDR3nt: TGTGCCAGCAGCGCGGTCCAACAGGGAAAGGGTGAGCAGTTCTTC
CDR3aa: CASSAVQQGKGEQFF

abundance: -
j_gene: TRBJ1-2
v_gene: TRBV9
d_gene: TRBD1
CDR3nt: TGTGCCAGCAGCGTGGGACAGGTCCCGGATCGGGGCTACACCTTC
CDR3aa: CASSVGQVPDRGYTF

abundance: -
j_gene: TRBJ1-6
v_gene: TRBV4-2
d_gene: TRBD1
CDR3nt: TGTGCCAGCAGCCAACTTCGACAGGGCTCTTCACCCCTCCACTTT
CDR3aa: CASSQLRQGSSPLHF

abundance: -
j_gene: TRBJ2-5
v_gene: TRBV9
d_gene: -
CDR3nt: TGTGCCAGCAGCGTAGGGGCCGTCAACGGAGAGACCCAGTACTTC
CDR3aa: CASSVGAVNGETQYF

abundance: -
j_gene: TRBJ1-6
v_gene: TRBV27
d_gene: -
CDR3nt: TGTGCCAGCAGTTTACGGGACACTACACCCCTCCACTTT
CDR3aa: CASSLRDTTPLHF

abundance: -
j_gene: TRBJ1-3
v_gene: TRBV5-1
d_gene: -
CDR3nt: TGCGCCAGCAGCGCTCAGGGGAGCTCTGGAAACACCATATATTTT
CDR3aa: CASSAQGSSGNTIYF

abundance: -
j_gene: TRBJ2-3
v_gene: TRBV7-2
d_gene: TRBD2
CDR3nt: TGTGCCAGCAGCCGGGGACTAGCGGCAAGCACAGATACGCAGTATTTT
CDR3aa: CASSRGLAASTDTQYF

abundance: few
j_gene: TRBJ1-4
v_gene: TRBV2
d_gene: TRBD1
CDR3nt: TGTGCCAGCAGCAGGGACAGTAATGAAAAACTGTTTTTT
CDR3aa: CASSRDSNEKLFF

abundance: -
j_gene: TRBJ2-5
v_gene: TRBV5-1
d_gene: -
CDR3nt: TGCGCCAGCAGCCAAGGGGGCCAAGAGACCCAGTACTTC
CDR3aa: CASSQGGQETQYF

abundance: -
j_gene: TRBJ1-4
v_gene: TRBV5-4
d_gene: TRBD1
CDR3nt: TGTGCCAGCAGCAAGGCGGGGTTGGGCAGGGGGGCAACTAATGAAAAACTGTTTTTT
CDR3aa: CASSKAGLGRGATNEKLFF

abundance: -
j_gene: TRBJ1-1
v_gene: TRBV2
d_gene: -
CDR3nt: TGTGCCGGCAGCCCTCAGGGGTACACTGAAGCTTTCTTT
CDR3aa: CAGSPQGYTEAFF

abundance: -
j_gene: TRBJ2-1
v_gene: TRBV4-1
d_gene: TRBD2
CDR3nt: TGCGCCAGCAGCCAATGGACTAGCGGGAGTCAATACAATGAGCAGTTCTTC
CDR3aa: CASSQWTSGSQYNEQFF

abundance: once
j_gene: TRBJ2-5
v_gene: TRBV10-1
d_gene: TRBD2
CDR3nt: TGCGCCAGCAGTGCGGGGGGGCGCGAGACCCAGTACTTC
CDR3aa: CASSAGGRETQYF

abundance: -
j_gene: TRBJ1-2
v_gene: TRBV28
d_gene: -
CDR3nt: TGTGCCAGCAGTCAGACCGGGGGGGGCTACACCTTC
CDR3aa: CASSQTGGGYTF

abundance: -
j_gene: TRBJ2-7
v_gene: TRBV30
d_gene: -
CDR3nt: TGTGCCTGGAGTGTACTGTACGAGCAGTACTTC
CDR3aa: CAWSVLYEQYF

abundance: -
j_gene: TRBJ1-6
v_gene: TRBV6-2/TRBV6-3
d_gene: -
CDR3nt: TGTGCCAGCAGCTTATATCGGGGGGCGGGTAATTCACCCCTCCACTTT
CDR3aa: CASSLYRGAGNSPLHF

abundance: -
j_gene: TRBJ2-7
v_gene: TRBV5-1
d_gene: TRBD2
CDR3nt: TGCGCCAGCAGCTTGGTAAGCGGGGGTGAGCAGTACTTC
CDR3aa: CASSLVSGGEQYF

abundance: -
j_gene: TRBJ1-2
v_gene: TRBV6-1
d_gene: -
CDR3nt: TGTGCCAGCAGTGAAGCTGCCCCTCTTGAGGGCTACACCTTC
CDR3aa: CASSEAAPLEGYTF

abundance: -
j_gene: TRBJ1-5
v_gene: TRBV7-9
d_gene: TRBD1
CDR3nt: TGTGCCAGCAGCTTTGGGACAGCGAATCAGCCCCAGCATTTT
CDR3aa: CASSFGTANQPQHF

abundance: -
j_gene: TRBJ1-1
v_gene: TRBV6-2/TRBV6-3
d_gene: -
CDR3nt: TGTGCCAGCAGTTATAGGGGGGGCAACACTGAAGCTTTCTTT
CDR3aa: CASSYRGGNTEAFF

abundance: -
j_gene: TRBJ1-3
v_gene: TRBV3-1/TRBV3-2
d_gene: -
CDR3nt: TGTGCCAGCAGCCAGGCAGACTCCTCTGGAAACACCATATATTTT
CDR3aa: CASSQADSSGNTIYF

abundance: -
j_gene: TRBJ2-5
v_gene: TRBV6-1
d_gene: TRBD2
CDR3nt: TGTGCCAGCAGTGCCGGGACTAGCGGGAGGGCTCTTGGTAGGGAGACCCAGTACTTC
CDR3aa: CASSAGTSGRALGRETQYF

abundance: -
j_gene: TRBJ1-1
v_gene: TRBV23-1
d_gene: -
CDR3nt: TGCGCCAGCAGCCGTCCGGGTCACGGACGGGGGAACACTGAAGCTTTCTTT
CDR3aa: CASSRPGHGRGNTEAFF

abundance: -
j_gene: TRBJ2-5
v_gene: TRBV18
d_gene: -
CDR3nt: TGTGCCAGCTCACCACCAACTCGAGCTACTACCCGGTCCCAAGAGACCCAGTACTTC
CDR3aa: CASSPPTRATTRSQETQYF

abundance: -
j_gene: TRBJ1-2
v_gene: TRBV12-3/TRBV12-4
d_gene: -
CDR3nt: TGTGCCAGCAGGAGAGGCGGCGCGGGGGGCTACACCTTC
CDR3aa: CASRRGGAGGYTF

abundance: -
j_gene: TRBJ1-3
v_gene: TRBV19
d_gene: -
CDR3nt: TGTGCCAGTAGTTCTATTGGGGACAAGAGAAACACCATATATTTT
CDR3aa: CASSSIGDKRNTIYF

abundance: -
j_gene: TRBJ2-2
v_gene: TRBV18
d_gene: -
CDR3nt: TGTGCCAGCTCACCACCGGTAGATCCCGGGGAGCTGTTTTTT
CDR3aa: CASSPPVDPGELFF

abundance: -
j_gene: TRBJ2-1
v_gene: TRBV5-8
d_gene: TRBD2
CDR3nt: TGTGCCAGCAGCTCACTAGGCGGGACTAGCGGGAGGGACACCTACAATGAGCAGTTCTTC
CDR3aa: CASSSLGGTSGRDTYNEQFF

abundance: -
j_gene: TRBJ1-2
v_gene: TRBV15
d_gene: -
CDR3nt: TGTGCCACCAGCCCCAGTCGTCCGGGGAACTATGGCTACACCTTC
CDR3aa: CATSPSRPGNYGYTF

abundance: -
j_gene: TRBJ1-1
v_gene: TRBV12-3/TRBV12-4
d_gene: -
CDR3nt: TGTGCCAGCAGTTCCGGAGTGAACACTGAAGCTTTCTTT
CDR3aa: CASSSGVNTEAFF

abundance: -
j_gene: TRBJ1-5
v_gene: TRBV6-2/TRBV6-3
d_gene: -
CDR3nt: TGTGCCAGCAGTTACGACCCGGGGAGACATCAGCCCCAGCATTTT
CDR3aa: CASSYDPGRHQPQHF

abundance: -
j_gene: TRBJ2-3
v_gene: TRBV30
d_gene: TRBD1
CDR3nt: TGTGCCTGGAGATCGACCGGGACAGGGCTTTGGACAGATACGCAGTATTTT
CDR3aa: CAWRSTGTGLWTDTQYF

abundance: -
j_gene: TRBJ2-5
v_gene: TRBV7-7
d_gene: TRBD2
CDR3nt: TGTGCCAGCAGCTTTGGGACTAGCTTTCTAGAGGAGACCCAGTACTTC
CDR3aa: CASSFGTSFLEETQYF

abundance: -
j_gene: TRBJ1-5
v_gene: TRBV27
d_gene: -
CDR3nt: TGTGCCAGCAGTACCGCGCAAGCTGCGTATAGCAATCAGCCCCAGCATTTT
CDR3aa: CASSTAQAAYSNQPQHF

abundance: -
j_gene: TRBJ1-5
v_gene: TRBV20-1
d_gene: -
CDR3nt: TGCAGTGCTAGTCCTCGGGGGATTGGGAATCAGCCCCAGCATTTT
CDR3aa: CSASPRGIGNQPQHF

abundance: -
j_gene: TRBJ1-2
v_gene: TRBV6-1
d_gene: -
CDR3nt: TGTGCCAGCAGTGAAGTGTTCCCGGGAGGCTACACCTTC
CDR3aa: CASSEVFPGGYTF

abundance: -
j_gene: TRBJ2-5
v_gene: TRBV19
d_gene: TRBD1
CDR3nt: TGTGCCAGTAGTATTGGTACAGGGGGCGTTGAGACCCAGTACTTC
CDR3aa: CASSIGTGGVETQYF

abundance: -
j_gene: TRBJ2-5
v_gene: TRBV6-5
d_gene: TRBD1
CDR3nt: TGTGCCAGCTCAGGGACAGGGGGCGAAGAGACCCAGTACTTC
CDR3aa: CASSGTGGEETQYF

abundance: -
j_gene: TRBJ1-6
v_gene: TRBV7-8
d_gene: -
CDR3nt: TGTGCCAGCAGCTCACTCCAGGGGCCATATAATTCACCCCTCCACTTT
CDR3aa: CASSSLQGPYNSPLHF

abundance: -
j_gene: TRBJ2-1
v_gene: TRBV25-1
d_gene: -
CDR3nt: TGTGCCAGCAGTGTGGCATCGGGTAACAATGAGCAGTTCTTC
CDR3aa: CASSVASGNNEQFF

abundance: -
j_gene: TRBJ1-4
v_gene: TRBV30
d_gene: TRBD1
CDR3nt: TGTGCCTGGAAGCGGGGACAGGTGTCGGAAAAACTGTTTTTT
CDR3aa: CAWKRGQVSEKLFF

abundance: -
j_gene: TRBJ2-5
v_gene: TRBV11-2
d_gene: -
CDR3nt: TGTGCCAGCAGCTTAGGAGGGCATGGGGAGACCCAGTACTTC
CDR3aa: CASSLGGHGETQYF

abundance: -
j_gene: TRBJ1-1
v_gene: TRBV27
d_gene: -
CDR3nt: TGTGCCAGCAGTTTTCAGGGGTACGGCACTGAAGCTTTCTTT
CDR3aa: CASSFQGYGTEAFF

abundance: -
j_gene: TRBJ1-2
v_gene: TRBV28
d_gene: TRBD1
CDR3nt: TGTGCCAGCAGCACCGCCGGGACAGGGCTTGGCTACACCTTC
CDR3aa: CASSTAGTGLGYTF